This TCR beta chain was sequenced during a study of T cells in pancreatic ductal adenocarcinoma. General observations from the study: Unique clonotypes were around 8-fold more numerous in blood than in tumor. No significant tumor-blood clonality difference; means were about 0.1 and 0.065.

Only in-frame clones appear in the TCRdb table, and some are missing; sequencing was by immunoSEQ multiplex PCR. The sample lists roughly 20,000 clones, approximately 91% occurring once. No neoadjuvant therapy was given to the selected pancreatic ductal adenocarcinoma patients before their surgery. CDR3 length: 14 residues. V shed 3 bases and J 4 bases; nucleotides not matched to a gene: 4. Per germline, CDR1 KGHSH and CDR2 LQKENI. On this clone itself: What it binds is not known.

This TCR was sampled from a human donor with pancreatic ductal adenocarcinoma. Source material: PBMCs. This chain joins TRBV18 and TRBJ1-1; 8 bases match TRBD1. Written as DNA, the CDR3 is TGTGCCAGCTCACCGAATACAGGGGGCACTGAAGCTTTCTTT. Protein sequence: CASSPNTGGTEAFF.